This paragraph covers one T cell receptor (beta chain) sequence. Its antigen is not known. The data stem from a study of T cell responses to AZD1222 COVID-19 vaccine. Trimming pared 6 bases from V and 1 base from J, leaving 15 bases between. Germline CDR1 SGHTA, CDR2 FQGNSA. This CDR3 has 15 residues. Pooling was applied to second doses at about 4 or about 12 weeks. General study findings and limits: Spike-spanning, vaccine-associated CD4 TCRs were dominant at 160-218 and 743-854. Sampling that yielded the repertoires occurred only after the peak T cell response. Spike-specific TCR breadth and depth were elevated following two AZD1222 doses.

Sequencing used immunoSEQ multiplex PCR; TCRdb keeps in-frame clones, though not all of them. The sample carries 60,000 to 75,000 clones, 80% to 90% recorded once. This chain uses TRBV7-2 with TRBJ2-5; a possible D gene is TRBD1 (5 bases). This receptor was identified in an adult who received the AZD1222 COVID-19 vaccine. Specimen: peripheral blood, collected 28 days after the second AZD1222 dose. The CDR3 protein is CASSLRTTIQETQYF. The CDR3 DNA reads as TGTGCCAGCAGTTTAAGGACAACGATCCAAGAGACCCAGTACTTC.